This T cell receptor beta chain was profiled in a study of post-analysis software for immune sequencing data. Study-level background: The disease courses covered relapsing-remitting, secondary progressive and progressive-relapsing multiple sclerosis.

The study's findings and limits: Normalized Chao1 diversity in multiple sclerosis patients fell significantly below that of controls. When the samples were clustered directly with F measure, those that had been prepared in the same batch showed strong co-clustering. TRBV5-6, TRBV5-1 and TRBV20-1 were among roughly 5 TRBV segments more frequent in patients than controls.

Unique molecular identifiers tagged the TCR beta cDNA libraries. Input populations of roughly 0.85 to 11 million T cells gave rise to some 500,000 cDNA molecules. TCRdb analysed the PCR reads with MiXCR anew, one entry per CDR3 protein. The data show about 800,000 distinct CDR3 sequences, 30% seen once. On this clonotype itself: Its antigen is unknown.

This CDR3 is built from 16 residues. J was trimmed by 4 bases and V by 5 bases; bases with no gene match: 8. CDR1 MNHEY and CDR2 SMNVEV come from the germline V gene (reference sequence). Sequencing was done on a sample of blood. The V call is TRBV27, the J call TRBJ2-1, with 10 positions matching TRBD2. This TCR came from a girl aged 5-17 years with multiple sclerosis. The CDR3 here is CASSQLGTSVYNEQFF. CDR3 coding DNA: TGTGCCAGCAGTCAACTGGGGACTAGCGTATACAATGAGCAGTTCTTC.